This is a list of T cell receptor beta chains from one sample in a study of T cell repertoires in cytomegalovirus infection. TCRdb ran MiXCR on the reads and lists one entry per CDR3 protein. Among over 150,000 distinct CDR3 sequences, about 15% were seen once, and the ten largest hold 25% to 30%. Sequencing was carried out using PBMCs. The source is a human donor in good health (CMV status not recorded). Some clones in this sample may be carry-over from other donors' samples. CDR3s include the opening cysteine and the closing phenylalanine or tryptophan. Fields, in order: CDR3 protein, CDR3 DNA, clone size, J gene, V gene, D gene. The D gene is left open where the match is weak. Some rows have no size entry. The others give once, few or many, or a class for an expanded clone.

CDR3: CASSSRDRGLKEQYF
DNA: TGTGCCAGCAGTTCCCGGGACAGGGGGCTTAAAGAGCAGTACTTC
size: many
J: TRBJ2-7
V: TRBV6-2/TRBV6-3
D: TRBD1

CDR3: CASSSLRLAGDVYEQYF
DNA: TGTGCCAGCAGTTCTCTCCGTCTAGCGGGAGACGTCTACGAGCAGTACTTC
size: many
J: TRBJ2-7
V: TRBV12-3/TRBV12-4
D: TRBD2

CDR3: CASSPNAAAPYEQYF
DNA: TGTGCCAGCAGTCCAAACGCCGCCGCACCCTACGAGCAGTACTTC
size: NA
J: TRBJ2-7
V: TRBV6-1
D: NA

CDR3: CSAPRRDRGNEQYF
DNA: TGCAGTGCTCCGAGGAGGGACAGGGGAAATGAGCAGTACTTC
size: NA
J: TRBJ2-7
V: TRBV20-1
D: TRBD1

CDR3: CASSGGLAGGPFFTYNEQFF
DNA: TGCGCCAGCAGCGGAGGACTAGCGGGAGGGCCATTTTTCACCTACAATGAGCAGTTCTTC
size: few
J: TRBJ2-1
V: TRBV5-1
D: TRBD2

CDR3: CASTHRQGVSNQPQHF
DNA: TGTGCCAGCACCCATCGTCAGGGAGTCAGCAATCAGCCCCAGCATTTT
size: many
J: TRBJ1-5
V: TRBV12-3/TRBV12-4
D: NA

CDR3: CASSLDRGMSSEAFF
DNA: TGTGCCAGCAGTTTGGACAGGGGGATGAGCTCTGAAGCTTTCTTT
size: few
J: TRBJ1-1
V: TRBV28
D: TRBD1

CDR3: CASRGGWSTDTQYF
DNA: TGTGCCAGCCGCGGGGGCTGGAGCACAGATACGCAGTATTTT
size: many
J: TRBJ2-3
V: TRBV6-1
D: NA

CDR3: CASSETSGVYNEQFF
DNA: TGTGCCAGCAGCGAGACTAGCGGGGTATACAATGAGCAGTTCTTC
size: NA
J: TRBJ2-1
V: TRBV6-1
D: TRBD2

CDR3: CASSLDGVRQGGKLFF
DNA: TGTGCCAGCAGCTTAGACGGGGTCCGGCAAGGGGGAAAACTGTTTTTT
size: few
J: TRBJ1-4
V: TRBV7-2
D: NA

CDR3: CASSRSAGGEQFF
DNA: TGTGCCAGCAGCCGGAGCGCCGGGGGTGAGCAGTTCTTC
size: NA
J: TRBJ2-1
V: TRBV3-1
D: NA

CDR3: CASRTTGTGNTGELFF
DNA: TGTGCCAGCAGAACGACCGGGACAGGGAACACCGGGGAGCTGTTTTTT
size: NA
J: TRBJ2-2
V: TRBV7-9
D: TRBD1

CDR3: CASSLEGLRPGANVLTF
DNA: TGTGCCAGCAGCTTAGAAGGCCTCCGACCTGGGGCCAACGTCCTGACTTTC
size: many
J: TRBJ2-6
V: TRBV7-9
D: NA

CDR3: CASSLEGWQQYF
DNA: TGTGCCAGCAGCTTAGAGGGGTGGCAGCAGTACTTC
size: many
J: TRBJ2-7
V: TRBV7-2
D: NA

CDR3: CASSYGVGGYEQYF
DNA: TGTGCCAGCAGCTATGGGGTAGGGGGCTACGAGCAGTACTTC
size: many
J: TRBJ2-7
V: TRBV7-4
D: NA

CDR3: CASSLYGTAYGYTF
DNA: TGTGCCAGCAGTTTATATGGGACAGCCTATGGCTACACCTTC
size: few
J: TRBJ1-2
V: TRBV28
D: TRBD1

CDR3: CASSQGTASSYEQYF
DNA: TGTGCCAGCAGTCAGGGGACGGCAAGCTCCTACGAGCAGTACTTC
size: few
J: TRBJ2-7
V: TRBV6-2/TRBV6-3
D: NA

CDR3: CASSLSGLAGVPVRDTQYF
DNA: TGTGCCAGCAGCTTGTCGGGCCTAGCGGGAGTCCCCGTGCGAGATACGCAGTATTTT
size: NA
J: TRBJ2-3
V: TRBV5-6
D: TRBD2

CDR3: CASERNTIYF
DNA: TGTGCCAGTGAACGAAACACCATATATTTT
size: NA
J: TRBJ1-3
V: TRBV19
D: NA

CDR3: CASSFYTSGTDTQYF
DNA: TGTGCCAGCAGTTTTTATACTAGCGGAACAGATACGCAGTATTTT
size: many
J: TRBJ2-3
V: TRBV28
D: TRBD2

CDR3: CAISESRGASYEQYF
DNA: TGTGCCATCAGTGAGTCGAGGGGCGCGTCGTACGAGCAGTACTTC
size: NA
J: TRBJ2-7
V: TRBV10-3
D: NA

CDR3: CASRRTTYEQYF
DNA: TGTGCCAGCAGGAGGACAACCTACGAGCAGTACTTC
size: many
J: TRBJ2-7
V: TRBV12-3/TRBV12-4
D: NA

CDR3: CASSLRGTNEKLFF
DNA: TGTGCCAGCAGTTTACGGGGTACTAATGAAAAACTGTTTTTT
size: many
J: TRBJ1-4
V: TRBV12-3/TRBV12-4
D: NA

CDR3: CASSSGGGVDTQYF
DNA: TGTGCCAGCAGCTCCGGCGGGGGGGTAGATACGCAGTATTTT
size: many
J: TRBJ2-3
V: TRBV5-6
D: TRBD2

CDR3: CSARDTGANVLTF
DNA: TGCAGTGCTAGAGATACTGGGGCCAACGTCCTGACTTTC
size: NA
J: TRBJ2-6
V: TRBV20-1
D: NA

CDR3: CASSQEGGGTEAFF
DNA: TGCGCCAGCAGCCAAGAAGGAGGGGGCACTGAAGCTTTCTTT
size: NA
J: TRBJ1-1
V: TRBV4-3
D: NA

CDR3: CASRQQGSYSPLHF
DNA: TGTGCCAGCAGGCAACAGGGGTCGTATTCACCCCTCCACTTT
size: NA
J: TRBJ1-6
V: TRBV28
D: TRBD1

CDR3: CASSFSNSPLHF
DNA: TGTGCCAGCAGCTTTTCTAATTCACCCCTCCACTTT
size: many
J: TRBJ1-6
V: TRBV7-6
D: NA